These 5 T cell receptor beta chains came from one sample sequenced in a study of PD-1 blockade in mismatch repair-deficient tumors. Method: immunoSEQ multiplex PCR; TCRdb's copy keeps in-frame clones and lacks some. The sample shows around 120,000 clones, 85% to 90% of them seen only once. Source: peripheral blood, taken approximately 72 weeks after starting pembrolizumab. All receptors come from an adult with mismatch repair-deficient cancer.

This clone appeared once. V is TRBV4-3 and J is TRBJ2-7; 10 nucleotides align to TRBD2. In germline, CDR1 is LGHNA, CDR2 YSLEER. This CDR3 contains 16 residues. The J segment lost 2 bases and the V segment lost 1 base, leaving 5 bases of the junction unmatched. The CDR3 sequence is CASSQVLAGTTYEQYF. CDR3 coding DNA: TGCGCCAGCAGCCAAGTACTAGCGGGGACCACCTACGAGCAGTACTTC.

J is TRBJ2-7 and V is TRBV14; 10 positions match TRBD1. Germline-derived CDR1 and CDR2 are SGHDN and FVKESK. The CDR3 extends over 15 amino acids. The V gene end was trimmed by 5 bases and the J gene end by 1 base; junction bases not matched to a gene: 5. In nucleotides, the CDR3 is TGTGCCAGCAGCTACGGGACAGGGGAATCCTACGAGCAGTACTTC. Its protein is CASSYGTGESYEQYF.

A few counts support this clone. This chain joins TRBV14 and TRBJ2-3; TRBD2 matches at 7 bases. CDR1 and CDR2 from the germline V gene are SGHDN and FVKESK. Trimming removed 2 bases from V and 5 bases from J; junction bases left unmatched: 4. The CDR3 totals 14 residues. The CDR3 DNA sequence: TGTGCCAGCAGCCAATTGATAGCGGGAGATACGCAGTATTTT. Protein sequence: CASSQLIAGDTQYF.

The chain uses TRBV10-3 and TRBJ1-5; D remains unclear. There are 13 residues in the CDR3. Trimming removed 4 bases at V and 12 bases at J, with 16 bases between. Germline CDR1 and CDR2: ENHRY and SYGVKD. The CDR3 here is CAISVDALSLQHF. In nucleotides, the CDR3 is TGTGCCATCAGTGTTGATGCCCTCTCCCTCCAGCATTTT.

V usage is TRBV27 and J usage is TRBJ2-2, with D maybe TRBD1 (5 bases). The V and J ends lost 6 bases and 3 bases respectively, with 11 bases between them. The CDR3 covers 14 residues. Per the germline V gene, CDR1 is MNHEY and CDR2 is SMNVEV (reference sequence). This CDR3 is CASSVDRDTGELFF. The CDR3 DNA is TGTGCCAGCAGCGTCGACAGAGACACCGGGGAGCTGTTTTTT.